The 14 T cell receptor beta chains below come from one sample, sequenced in a study of CD8 T cells in Susac syndrome. Reverse transcription of about 0.45 to 1 ug RNA was carried out with random hexamers. MiXCR was run by TCRdb on the immunoSEQ multiplex PCR reads, yielding one entry per CDR3 protein. The sample holds 95,000 to 150,000 distinct CDR3 sequences, around 94% seen once. Sequencing used CD8+ T cells from PBMCs. Source of these receptors: a human donor with Susac syndrome.

V gene TRBV6-5 combines with J gene TRBJ2-7, with 7 bases identical to TRBD1. In germline, CDR1 is MNHEY, CDR2 SVGAGI. This CDR3 is built from 14 residues. Unmatched junction bases numbered 8, after V lost 6 bases and J lost 3 bases. DNA for the CDR3: TGTGCCAGCAGCCCTGGACAGGAGCTCTACGAGCAGTACTTC. Amino acids: CASSPGQELYEQYF.

The V and J genes are TRBV7-3 and TRBJ2-5, with TRBD2 matching 9 bases. The V gene end was trimmed by 5 bases and the J gene end by 5 bases; junction bases not matched to a gene: 9. The CDR3 has 15 residues. CDR1 is SGHTA and CDR2 is FQGTGA in the germline V gene. DNA of the CDR3: TGTGCCAGCAGCCCGACTGGCGGGGGGGTCGAGACCCAGTACTTC. As protein: CASSPTGGGVETQYF.

V and J are TRBV7-9 and TRBJ1-1, with a weak D call TRBD1 (5 bases). V lost 3 bases, J lost 4 bases, and 15 bases lay in between. The CDR3 is 15 residues long. CDR1 is SEHNR and CDR2 is FQNEAQ in the germline V gene (reference sequence). CDR3 loop: CASSFFRGRLTEAFF. The CDR3 nucleotides read TGTGCCAGCAGCTTTTTCCGGGGGAGGCTCACTGAAGCTTTCTTT.

The sample holds one count of this clonotype. The chain couples TRBV9 to TRBJ1-2; the D is unclear. Germline CDR1 reads SGDLS; CDR2 reads YYNGEE. V dropped 1 base and J dropped 1 base, with 5 bases sitting between them. The CDR3 runs 13 residues. For the CDR3, the DNA is TGTGCCAGCAGCGTACAAGATAACTATGGCTACACCTTC. This translates into CASSVQDNYGYTF.

The chain couples TRBV6-5 to TRBJ2-2, with 7 bases that match TRBD2. Germline V gene sequence: CDR1 MNHEY, CDR2 SVGAGI. This CDR3 is 13 amino acids long. Unmatched junction bases numbered 3, after V lost 6 bases and J lost 5 bases. This chain's CDR3 is CASSPSGTGELFF. CDR3 coding DNA: TGTGCCAGCAGCCCTAGCGGAACCGGGGAGCTGTTTTTT.

The rearrangement links TRBV7-9 to TRBJ2-7; D ambiguous. Per the germline V gene, CDR1 is SEHNR and CDR2 is FQNEAQ (reference sequence). The CDR3 is made up of 14 amino acids. V lost 5 bases and J lost 5, with 16 bases in between. DNA of the CDR3: TGTGCCAGCAGCGAAACTTTGGCAGCCCACGAGCAGTACTTC. It encodes CASSETLAAHEQYF.

The chain recombines TRBV6-1 with TRBJ1-6; the match to TRBD1 covers 7 bases. Germline V gene lookup returns CDR1 MNHNS and CDR2 SASEGT. CDR3 length: 16 amino acids. Losses at the gene ends were 10 bases for V and 2 bases for J; bases not matched to a gene: 11. The CDR3 DNA reads as TGTGCCACTCCTATAGACAGGGAACCCTATAATTCACCCCTCCACTTT. This sequence encodes CATPIDREPYNSPLHF.

CDR3 sequence reads: CAIRTQETQYF. CDR3 coding DNA: TGTGCCATCAGGACCCAAGAGACCCAGTACTTC. The chain has TRBV10-3 and TRBJ2-5; D ambiguous. There are 11 residues in the CDR3. Trimming removed 6 bases at V and 1 base at J, with 3 bases between. Germline lookup yields CDR1 ENHRY and CDR2 SYGVKD.

The chain employs TRBV5-6 and TRBJ2-3, with D perhaps TRBD1 (6 bases). Germline CDR1 SGHDT, CDR2 YYEEEE. Trimming pared 0 bases from V and 3 bases from J, leaving 11 bases between. The length of the CDR3 is 15 residues. For the CDR3, the DNA is TGTGCCAGCAGCTTGGGCAGGGGCCGGACAGATACGCAGTATTTT. Residues: CASSLGRGRTDTQYF.

The chain carries TRBV4-3 and TRBJ2-5, with 8 nucleotides matching TRBD1. Germline assignment: CDR1 LGHNA and CDR2 YSLEER. The CDR3 covers 17 residues. V trimming: 3 bases; J trimming: 5 bases; junction bases outside the gene matches: 14. The CDR3 region is CASSQIYSQGALETQYF. CDR3 coding DNA: TGCGCCAGCAGCCAGATTTATAGCCAGGGGGCGTTGGAGACCCAGTACTTC.

The rearrangement joins TRBV12-3 or TRBV12-4 to TRBJ2-7; no clear D gene. The CDR3 loop spans 13 amino acids. V lost 7 bases to trimming and J lost 0 bases, with 10 bases between them. This CDR3 reads CASTLGGSYEQYF. CDR3 sequence (DNA): TGTGCCAGCACCCTCGGTGGCTCCTACGAGCAGTACTTC.

The chain couples TRBV6-5 to TRBJ2-7, with TRBD1 as a possible D gene (6 bases). Germline V CDR1 and CDR2: MNHEY, SVGAGI. V dropped 2 bases and J dropped 1 base, with 15 bases sitting between them. This CDR3 contains 16 residues. The CDR3 here is CASSYQGTNPSYEQYF. CDR3 DNA: TGTGCCAGCAGTTACCAGGGGACAAACCCTTCCTACGAGCAGTACTTC.

This clonotype was observed once. Here the CDR3 DNA reads TGTGCCAGCAGTTTATACCCTACCTCCGGGGTAACACTGGGAGCTTTCTTT. This translates into CASSLYPTSGVTLGAFF. This chain joins TRBV27 and TRBJ1-1; D is ambiguous. V was trimmed by 1 base and J by 10 bases, leaving 25 bases between them. The CDR3 spans 17 residues. Looked up from germline, CDR1 is MNHEY and CDR2 is SMNVEV (reference sequence).

The J gene is TRBJ1-1, the V gene TRBV5-6, with D perhaps matching TRBD1 (6 bases). V was cut by 4 bases and J by 8 bases, with 15 bases left in between. Germline assignment: CDR1 SGHDT and CDR2 YYEEEE. CDR3 length: 13 residues. CDR3 nucleotides: TGTGCCAGCAGCCCCTTTAGAGGGGGAGAAGCTTTCTTT. The encoded protein is CASSPFRGGEAFF.